The T cell receptor beta chain under discussion was sequenced for a study of identical twins (dated by TCRdb to the mid-2010s). Looking at the study overall: The study deep-sequenced TCR alpha and beta repertoires from monozygotic twins, unrelated adults of various ages and cord blood to test whether fetal clonotypes persist. To rule out contamination, replicate twin experiments were performed at different times with different library preparation protocols. The paper's findings and limits, for the study overall: Out-of-frame TCR alpha sequences shared between twins showed an excess of low generation-probability sequences compared with coincidental sharing between unrelated individuals. Recombination models systematically underestimated out-of-frame TCR alpha sharing in monozygotic twins but agreed with sharing between unrelated individuals. Excess twin sharing in beta out-of-frame sequences was weaker because fewer shared sequences lowered the signal-to-noise ratio. Abundant cord blood beta clonotypes had fewer insertions, young adult naive repertoires showed a similar but weaker trend, and memory repertoires showed no such trend. Because the same donors could not be followed over many years, the conclusions depended on cross-sectional statistical analysis. Invariant T cells such as MAIT and iNKT could partly confound zero-insertion analyses, though diverse VJ usage argued against this for most clonotypes.

Taken from cysteine to phenylalanine, the CDR3 has 14 residues. Only the CDR3 part of the read is kept: 42 bases, read in frame from the first base. CDR1 and CDR2 are drawn from the germline V gene: ENHRY, SYGVKD. Relative to germline, V is 10 bases shorter and J is 0 bases shorter, with 16 bases between their ends. Every donor was a healthy Caucasian. Miltenyi CD45RO+ enrichment and human naive T-cell isolation kits were used to isolate memory (CD45RO+) and naive T cells from PBMC. The library was prepared using 5' RACE. TCRdb names Illumina HiSeq 2000 as the instrument used. Template switching introduced a universal primer binding site; the final cDNA contained a unique molecular identifier, enabling accurate counting of TCR cDNA molecules. Specific primers in the conserved constant-segment region were used to synthesize first-strand cDNA for TCR alpha and beta chains. To control for contamination, every cDNA library carried two barcodes: a SMART-Mk sample barcode plus Illumina barcodes. TruSeq adapter sequences and Illumina sample barcodes were added in two successive PCR steps. The TCR alpha and beta cDNA libraries were sequenced on the Illumina HiSeq platform using custom primers. Concerning the study's data processing: MiGEC processed the raw reads to extract unique molecular identifiers, while MiXCR was used to determine the CDR3 positions. For each individual, recombination models were inferred using an EM algorithm with the repgenHMM and IGoR tools. Shared clonotypes were analyzed with the tcR package in R, and sharing was normalized by the product of cloneset sizes. To study raw recombination without the effects of thymic and clonal selection, out-of-frame nonproductive sequences were analyzed. TCRdb reran the public reads through fastp at Q25 and MiXCR, keeping productive beta chains. When rows share a CDR3 protein, they turn into one entry using the most common DNA and genes. These V and J calls are TCRdb output, not the study's own analysis. The sample has 200,000 to 300,000 distinct CDR3 sequences on record, 8% to 11% of them singletons. The ten largest account for 9% to 10% of the sample.

Many counts were recorded for this clonotype. No antigen is known for it. Base quality data are lacking; no much larger clone is found one base away. Rearrangement joined TRBV10-3 to TRBJ2-7; the D gene is perhaps TRBD2, from 6 matching bases. The specimen sequenced was memory T cells sorted from blood. According to the study, the label for this sample's cell subset or site signals: CD45RO+ enriched T cells. The TCR was taken from a man aged 50-59 years in good health. The CDR3 amino acid sequence is: CATQRASDSYEQYF. DNA sequence: TGTGCCACCCAAAGGGCTAGCGACTCCTACGAGCAGTACTTC.